This entry lists 29 T cell receptor beta chains sequenced from one sample in a study of blood T cell repertoires in COVID-19. Clones were sequenced by immunoSEQ multiplex PCR, and TCRdb holds only the in-frame ones, with some missing. Seen here are 95,000 to 100,000 clones, roughly 92% observed once, and the top ten hold approximately 5.7%. Material: peripheral blood. The receptors shown here come from a man over 45 with active COVID-19.

The chain links TRBV3-1 (or the pseudogene TRBV3-2) to TRBJ2-7; D is possibly TRBD1 (5 bases). This CDR3 spans 14 amino acids. Trimming left V 4 bases short and J 2 bases short, with 12 bases between. Looked up from germline, CDR1 is LGHDT and CDR2 is YNNKEL (reference sequence). CDR3 sequence: CASSPPGRAYEQYF. CDR3 nucleotides: TGTGCCAGCAGCCCCCCAGGCAGGGCCTACGAGCAGTACTTC.

The CDR3 coding sequence is TGTGCCAGCAGTTACTCGCAGGCTGGGGCCAACGTCCTGACTTTC. Its translation: CASSYSQAGANVLTF. The V and J genes are TRBV6-5 and TRBJ2-6; no definite D call. Germline V gives CDR1 MNHEY, CDR2 SVGAGI. V dropped 0 bases and J dropped 2 bases, with 5 bases sitting between them. There are 15 residues in the CDR3.

The V call is TRBV3-1 (or the pseudogene TRBV3-2), the J call TRBJ2-1; D is possibly TRBD2 (5 bases). Germline-derived CDR1 and CDR2 are LGHDT and YNNKEL (reference sequence). The CDR3 is 16 residues long. Trimming left V 0 bases short and J 0 bases short, with 9 bases between. The chain's CDR3 is CASSQEEEISYNEQFF. CDR3 nucleotide sequence: TGTGCCAGCAGCCAAGAGGAGGAGATCTCCTACAATGAGCAGTTCTTC.

The chain uses TRBV19 and TRBJ2-2; 8 bases are shared with TRBD1. The length of the CDR3 is 16 residues. Germline lookup yields CDR1 LNHDA and CDR2 SQIVND (reference sequence). V dropped 8 bases and J dropped 6; count of bases not matched to a gene: 14. The CDR3 here is CASQQETGVIAGELFF. CDR3 DNA: TGTGCCAGTCAACAGGAGACAGGGGTTATTGCCGGGGAGCTGTTTTTT.

V and J are TRBV3-1 (or the pseudogene TRBV3-2) and TRBJ2-7, with 8 bases matching TRBD1. The CDR3 loop spans 17 amino acids. CDR1 and CDR2 from the germline V gene are LGHDT and YNNKEL (reference sequence). The V and J ends lost 1 base and 7 bases, in that order; junction bases with no gene match: 15. The CDR3 protein is CASSQGPLGQGAGEQYF. The DNA of the CDR3 is TGTGCCAGCAGCCAAGGGCCCTTGGGGCAGGGGGCTGGTGAGCAGTACTTC.

This clone was observed once. The chain combines TRBV28 with TRBJ1-4; 7 positions agree with TRBD1. CDR1 is MDHEN and CDR2 is SYDVKM in the germline V gene. Unmatched junction bases numbered 10, after V lost 5 bases and J lost 7 bases. The CDR3 is made up of 15 amino acids. The DNA for the CDR3 is TGTGCCAGCAGTCGACCCGGGACAGATACTGAAAAACTGTTTTTT. It codes for CASSRPGTDTEKLFF.

This clone was seen a single time. The V call is TRBV4-1, the J call TRBJ1-5; D gene unclear. CDR3 length: 16 amino acids. Deletions cut 3 bases from V and 4 bases from J, with 16 bases between. Germline CDR1 MGHRA, CDR2 YSYEKL. DNA of the CDR3: TGCGCCAGCAGCCACCCCCCGGGAATTGTGAATCAGCCCCAGCATTTT. As protein: CASSHPPGIVNQPQHF.

CDR3 DNA: TGTGCCAGCAGCTCTCGGAGGGAGGGAGCTTTCTTT. Translating gives CASSSRREGAFF. This chain links TRBV5-6 with TRBJ1-1; D is undetermined. V lost 3 bases and J 10 bases, leaving 13 bases between the germline ends. The CDR3 is made up of 12 amino acids. Per germline, CDR1 SGHDT and CDR2 YYEEEE.

The chain employs TRBV27 and TRBJ2-3; TRBD2 aligns across 10 bases. Looked up from germline, CDR1 is MNHEY and CDR2 is SMNVEV (reference sequence). The V gene end was trimmed by 3 bases and the J gene end by 1 base; junction bases not matched to a gene: 4. This CDR3 has 16 residues. The CDR3 nucleotides read TGTGCCAGCAGTTTCCTAGCGGGAGTTGGCACAGATACGCAGTATTTT. It is translated as CASSFLAGVGTDTQYF.

The chain uses TRBV4-2 and TRBJ2-5; D possibly corresponds to TRBD1 (6 bases). The CDR3 is 15 amino acids. Trimming left V 3 bases short and J 7 bases short, with 18 bases between. CDR1 and CDR2 from the germline V gene are LGHNA and YNFKEQ. In nucleotides, the CDR3 is TGTGCCAGCAGCCATAACAGGGACACGGGGTCGACCCAGTACTTC. Its protein is CASSHNRDTGSTQYF.

The genes are TRBV2 and TRBJ1-4; 9 positions agree with TRBD1. Germline V gene lookup returns CDR1 SNHLY and CDR2 FYNNEI. The J segment lost 7 bases and the V segment lost 7 bases, leaving 4 bases of the junction unmatched. This CDR3 has 13 amino acids. DNA for the CDR3: TGTGCCAGCAACCGGGACAGGGCTGAAAAACTGTTTTTT. Translation gives CASNRDRAEKLFF.

The rearrangement joins TRBV28 to TRBJ2-1, with 9 bases lining up with TRBD2. The V gene's germline CDR1 is MDHEN and CDR2 SYDVKM. The CDR3 has 16 amino acids. The ends lost 2 bases at V and 8 bases at J; junction bases unmatched: 10. The CDR3 DNA reads as TGTGCCAGCAGTTTACCCTTGGCTAGCGGGAAATATGAGCAGTTCTTC. Translation: CASSLPLASGKYEQFF.

This sequence joins TRBV7-6 and TRBJ1-4; 9 bases align to TRBD1. CDR3 length equals 16 residues. The V and J ends lost 5 bases and 4 bases, in that order; junction bases with no gene match: 8. CDR1 and CDR2 (germline): SGHVS, FNYEAQ. The CDR3 DNA reads TGTGCCAGCAGCGCAGGACAGGGGTGGGATAATGAAAAACTGTTTTTT. This codes for CASSAGQGWDNEKLFF.

The chain employs TRBV5-4 and TRBJ1-2; D may be TRBD1 (6 bases). V dropped 4 bases and J dropped 4 bases, with 11 bases sitting between them. CDR1 and CDR2 from the germline V gene are SGHNT and YYREEE (reference sequence). There are 13 residues in the CDR3. CDR3 coding DNA: TGTGCCAGCAGCAGCGGGACAATCTATGGCTACACCTTC. It is translated as CASSSGTIYGYTF. Full variable domain (rest looked up from reference TRBV5-4 and TRBJ1-2): ETGVTQSPTHLIKTRGQQVTLRCSSQSGHNTVSWYQQALGQGPQFIFQYYREEENGRGNFPPRFSGLQFPNYSSELNVNALELDDSALYLCASSSGTIYGYTFGSGTRLTVV.

The chain recombines TRBV9 with TRBJ1-2; 8 bases agree with TRBD1. CDR1 and CDR2 (germline): SGDLS, YYNGEE. V lost 4 bases to trimming and J lost 6 bases; unmatched junction nucleotides: 5. The CDR3 totals 13 residues. The CDR3 nucleotides read TGTGCCAGCAGCCCAGGGGGCTGGAATGGCTACACCTTC. Amino acid sequence: CASSPGGWNGYTF.

The chain links TRBV3-1 (or the pseudogene TRBV3-2) to TRBJ1-5; D might be TRBD1 (5 bases). The V end lost 0 bases, the J end lost 12 bases, and 9 bases lay between the germline ends. This CDR3 contains 12 residues. Looked up from germline, CDR1 is LGHDT and CDR2 is YNNKEL (reference sequence). The CDR3 loop is CASSQEGRLQHF. The CDR3 region has the DNA TGTGCCAGCAGCCAAGAGGGGCGTCTCCAGCATTTT.

The rearrangement uses TRBV12-3 or TRBV12-4 and TRBJ2-3; D perhaps matches TRBD2 (6 bases). Trimming stripped 3 bases from V and 5 bases from J, with 9 bases between. The CDR3 is 13 amino acids. The chain's CDR3 is CASSFGLLDTQYF. The CDR3 nucleotides are TGTGCCAGCAGTTTCGGACTACTAGATACGCAGTATTTT.

The chain combines TRBV7-9 with TRBJ2-2, with 8 bases lining up with TRBD1. The germline V gene encodes CDR1 SEHNR and CDR2 FQNEAQ (reference sequence). This CDR3 is 16 amino acids long. Trimming at V came to 5 bases and at J to 7 bases, leaving 12 bases not matched to a gene. The CDR3 here is CASSLGGGQGSGELFF. DNA for the CDR3: TGTGCCAGCAGCCTAGGAGGTGGACAGGGAAGCGGGGAGCTGTTTTTT.

J is TRBJ2-2 and V is TRBV7-9; D unresolved. The germline V gene encodes CDR1 SEHNR and CDR2 FQNEAQ (reference sequence). V dropped 5 bases and J dropped 3 bases, with 7 bases sitting between them. This CDR3 spans 13 amino acids. The CDR3 region is CASSPRDTGELFF. CDR3 bases: TGTGCCAGCAGCCCCCGGGACACCGGGGAGCTGTTTTTT.

This clone was seen just once. The chain has TRBV21-1 and TRBJ1-3; the D call of TRBD1 is as the table states it, not checked on the DNA. TRBV21-1 counts as a pseudogene. The CDR3 covers 21 residues. The CDR3 loop is CASSKAHHRPPKGESGNTIYF. The CDR3 DNA follows: TGTGCCAGCAGCAAAGCCCACCATCGCCCCCCCAAAGGGGAATCTGGAAACACCATATATTTT.

The chain is built from TRBV24-1 and TRBJ2-1; a possible D gene is TRBD1 (5 bases). Germline values: CDR1 KGHDR, CDR2 SFDVKD. The CDR3 contains 16 residues. Trimming stripped 4 bases from V and 4 bases from J, with 16 bases between. The DNA for the CDR3 is TGTGCCACCAGTGACCCCTCAGGGAACAAATACAATGAGCAGTTCTTC. This translates into CATSDPSGNKYNEQFF.

This clone was seen just once. The same CDR3 is also encoded by other DNA sequences in this sample. The V gene is TRBV5-1, the J gene TRBJ1-1, with TRBD1 matching over 7 bases. V shed 0 bases and J 1 base; nucleotides not matched to a gene: 0. The germline CDR1 and CDR2 sequences are SGHRS and YFSETQ. There are 14 residues in the CDR3. CDR3 sequence (DNA): TGCGCCAGCAGCTTGGACAGGGGGAACACTGAAGCTTTCTTT. Protein: CASSLDRGNTEAFF.

The chain couples TRBV5-1 to TRBJ2-1, with TRBD1 identical over 9 bases. The CDR3 sequence is 15 residues long. Trimming at V came to 2 bases and at J to 4 bases, leaving 4 bases not matched to a gene. Germline values: CDR1 SGHRS, CDR2 YFSETQ. The CDR3 loop reads CASSLQGASYNEQFF. CDR3 nucleotides: TGCGCCAGCAGCTTACAGGGGGCGTCATACAATGAGCAGTTCTTC.

The chain is built from TRBV6-1 and TRBJ1-2; D is unclear. This CDR3 contains 13 residues. CDR1 and CDR2 from the germline V gene are MNHNS and SASEGT. Trimming shortened V by 3 bases and J by 4 bases, and 9 bases separated the two germline ends. The chain's CDR3 is CASSDGGLYGYTF. For the CDR3, the DNA is TGTGCCAGCAGTGATGGAGGGCTCTATGGCTACACCTTC.

CDR3 protein: CASSLGTSGGTDTQYF. CDR3 in DNA: TGTGCCAGCAGCTTGGGGACTAGCGGGGGCACAGATACGCAGTATTTT. The chain has TRBV7-3 and TRBJ2-3; 13 bases are a match to TRBD2. The CDR3 sequence is 16 residues long. Germline V lookup: CDR1 SGHTA, CDR2 FQGTGA. After removal of 3 bases from V and 1 base from J, the junction contained 1 base not matched to a gene. Full variable domain (rest looked up from reference TRBV7-3 and TRBJ2-3): GAGVSQTPSNKVTEKGKYVELRCDPISGHTALYWYRQSLGQGPEFLIYFQGTGAADDSGLPNDRFFAVRPEGSVSTLKIQRTERGDSAVYLCASSLGTSGGTDTQYFGPGTRLTVL.

J is TRBJ1-1 and V is TRBV27; possibly TRBD1 for D (5 bases). V dropped 5 bases and J dropped 10 bases, with 20 bases sitting between them. Germline V gives CDR1 MNHEY, CDR2 SMNVEV (reference sequence). This CDR3 is built from 14 residues. The CDR3 coding sequence is TGTGCCAGCAGTCCCCAGCGACAGTCTCCTGGAGCTTTCTTT. This codes for CASSPQRQSPGAFF.

V usage is TRBV28 and J usage is TRBJ1-2; D possibly corresponds to TRBD1 (5 bases). This CDR3 contains 15 residues. The germline gives CDR1 MDHEN, CDR2 SYDVKM. The ends were cut back, 5 bases at V and 4 bases at J, with 17 bases in the middle. CDR3 nucleotides: TGTGCCAGCAGTCCTGGGGGGAATATGGGCTATGGCTACACCTTC. It encodes CASSPGGNMGYGYTF.

The chain is built from TRBV7-3 and TRBJ2-1; 7 bases are shared with TRBD2. Germline V gene data show CDR1 as SGHTA and CDR2 as FQGTGA. V lost 1 base to trimming and J lost 7 bases; unmatched junction nucleotides: 7. The CDR3 covers 15 residues. The CDR3 region is CASSLREGPSNEQFF. The CDR3 DNA follows: TGTGCCAGCAGCTTAAGGGAGGGCCCCTCTAATGAGCAGTTCTTC.

This CDR3 is CAWSTDRISYNSPLHF. In DNA, the CDR3 is TGTGCCTGGAGTACGGACAGGATCTCCTATAATTCACCCCTCCACTTT. The chain links TRBV30 to TRBJ1-6, with 7 bases aligning to TRBD1. Per the germline V gene, CDR1 is GTSNPN and CDR2 is SVGIG (reference sequence). Losses at the gene ends were 2 bases for V and 0 bases for J; bases not matched to a gene: 4. This CDR3 contains 16 residues.